This T cell receptor beta chain was profiled in a study of vaccination and CD4 T cells after COVID-19. Turning to the study itself: Six male and four female convalescents took part, two of them Hispanic. For post-vaccine samples, collection took place a median approximately 72 days after dose two, ranging from 14 to 241.

Treatment: roughly nine-day PBMC culture with coronavirus spike peptide pools or control peptides (ViraFEST assay). Scientists separated out CD4+ T cells through negative selection following 10 days in culture. This CDR3 comprises 13 residues. The V gene's germline CDR1 is DFQATT and CDR2 SNEGSKA (reference sequence). V lost 1 base and J lost 4, with 8 bases in between. Comments on this clonotype: Antigen unknown.

The Oncomine TCR Beta short-read assay was applied to DNA of cultured CD4+ T cells. TCRdb re-called the PCR reads through MiXCR, storing one row per CDR3 protein. This repertoire shows about 17,000 distinct CDR3 sequences, 40% found once; its top ten account for roughly 8.9%. The sequenced material came from CD4+ T cells from blood, cultured in vitro. The TCR originated in a human donor who had recovered from COVID-19. This chain joins TRBV20-1 and TRBJ1-5; D may be TRBD1 (5 bases). In nucleotides, the CDR3 is TGCAGTGCTAGAGTTTCAGGGAATCAGCCCCAGCATTTT. Translated, it gives CSARVSGNQPQHF.